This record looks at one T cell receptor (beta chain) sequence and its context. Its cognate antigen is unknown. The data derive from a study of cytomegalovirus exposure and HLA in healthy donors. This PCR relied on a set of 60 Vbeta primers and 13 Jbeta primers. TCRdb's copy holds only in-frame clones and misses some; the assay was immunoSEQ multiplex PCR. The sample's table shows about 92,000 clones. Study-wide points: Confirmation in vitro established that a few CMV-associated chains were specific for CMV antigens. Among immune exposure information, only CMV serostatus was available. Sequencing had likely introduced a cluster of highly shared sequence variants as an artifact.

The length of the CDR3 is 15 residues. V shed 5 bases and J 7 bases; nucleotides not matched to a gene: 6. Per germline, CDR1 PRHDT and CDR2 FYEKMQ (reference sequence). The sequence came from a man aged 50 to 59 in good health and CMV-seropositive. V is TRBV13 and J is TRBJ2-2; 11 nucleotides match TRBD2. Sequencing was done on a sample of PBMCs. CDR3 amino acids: CASSGTSGSIGELFF. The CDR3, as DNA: TGTGCCAGCAGCGGGACTAGCGGATCCATCGGGGAGCTGTTTTTT. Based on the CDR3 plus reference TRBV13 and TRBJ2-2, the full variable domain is AAGVIQSPRHLIKEKRETATLKCYPIPRHDTVYWYQQGPGQDPQFLISFYEKMQSDKGSIPDRFSAQQFSDYHSELNMSSLELGDSALYFCASSGTSGSIGELFFGEGSRLTVL.